Listed below are T cell receptor beta chains from one sample, sequenced in a study of CD8+ T cells in alopecia areata. Here immunoSEQ multiplex PCR was the method, and the copy in TCRdb shows in-frame clones only, minus some. The data show around 120,000 clones, with 30% to 40% seen just once and over 3% held by the top ten. Sequencing was performed on CD4+ T cells sorted from blood. The source of these receptors is a human donor with alopecia areata. Each CDR3 is given with its conserved first and last residue. D genes are given only for firm matches. Clone size is given for some rows only: seen once, a few or many times, or a class if the clone is expanded.

TRBJ2-3	.	TRBD2	TRBV2	CASRLAGSTDTQYF	TGTGCCAGCAGACTAGCGGGGAGCACAGATACGCAGTATTTT
TRBJ1-5	.	.	TRBV2	CASSEEAAINQPQHF	TGTGCCAGCAGTGAAGAGGCAGCCATCAATCAGCCCCAGCATTTT
TRBJ2-3	.	.	TRBV5-1	CASSLALGGPDTQYF	TGCGCCAGCAGCTTGGCCCTCGGTGGACCAGATACGCAGTATTTT
TRBJ1-1	few	.	TRBV29-1	CSVDFANTEAFF	TGCAGCGTTGATTTCGCAAACACTGAAGCTTTCTTT
TRBJ2-3	many	TRBD2	TRBV4-3	CASSQTVASGGAGNTQYF	TGCGCCAGCAGCCAAACAGTAGCTAGCGGGGGGGCCGGGAATACGCAGTATTTT
TRBJ2-7	.	TRBD1	TRBV30	CAWIGQASYEQYF	TGTGCCTGGATCGGACAGGCCTCCTACGAGCAGTACTTC
TRBJ2-5	.	.	TRBV7-2	CASKAGRYSQETQYF	TGTGCCAGTAAGGCTGGGCGGTACAGCCAAGAGACCCAGTACTTC
TRBJ2-3	.	TRBD2	TRBV2	CASPVAGVADTQYF	TGTGCCAGCCCGGTAGCGGGGGTGGCAGATACGCAGTATTTT
TRBJ2-5	few	TRBD1	TRBV7-9	CASSNRGQETQYF	TGTGCCAGCAGCAACAGGGGGCAAGAGACCCAGTACTTC
TRBJ2-1	.	.	TRBV4-3	CASSPSGSGPGGNYEQFF	TGCGCCAGCAGCCCTTCTGGCAGCGGACCTGGGGGAAATTATGAGCAGTTCTTC
TRBJ1-2	few	TRBD1	TRBV29-1	CSVQDRGHDGYTF	TGCAGCGTCCAGGACAGGGGGCATGATGGCTACACCTTC
TRBJ2-7	.	TRBD1	TRBV29-1	CSARPQGAVEQYF	TGCAGCGCCAGACCCCAGGGGGCGGTGGAGCAGTACTTC
TRBJ2-5	.	.	TRBV5-1	CASSLAGSAETQYF	TGCGCCAGCAGCTTGGCCGGGAGCGCGGAGACCCAGTACTTC
TRBJ2-7	.	.	TRBV11-2	CASSLVGGLLPSYEQYF	TGTGCCAGCAGCTTAGTTGGAGGACTACTCCCATCCTACGAGCAGTACTTC